The next 27 T cell receptor beta chains were all read from a single sample in a study of cytomegalovirus exposure and HLA in healthy donors. PCR used 60 Vbeta primers and 13 Jbeta primers. The data were produced by immunoSEQ multiplex PCR, yet TCRdb's version contains in-frame clones alone and is incomplete. The sample contains 75,000 or so clones, approximately 70% of which appear only once. Sequencing was done on a sample of PBMCs. The receptors stem from a man between 35 and 55 years old in good health and CMV-seropositive.

This clone is a singleton in its sample. The chain employs TRBV2 and TRBJ1-2, with D possibly matching TRBD1 (5 bases). Deletions cut 5 bases from V and 1 base from J, with 8 bases between. Germline V gives CDR1 SNHLY, CDR2 FYNNEI. This CDR3 spans 13 amino acids. The CDR3 DNA sequence: TGTGCCAGCAGTCCAGGGATTAACTATGGCTACACCTTC. Translated, it gives CASSPGINYGYTF.

This clone was counted once. This rearrangement joins TRBV30 to TRBJ1-3, with TRBD1 as a possible D gene (5 bases). V was cut by 0 bases and J by 4 bases, with 10 bases left in between. This CDR3 contains 14 residues. Per germline, CDR1 GTSNPN and CDR2 SVGIG (reference sequence). CDR3 sequence: CAWSVGRAGNTIYF. The CDR3, as DNA: TGTGCCTGGAGTGTGGGCAGGGCGGGAAACACCATATATTTT. Filled out from reference TRBV30 and TRBJ1-3, the complete variable domain reads SQTIHQWPATLVQPVGSPLSLECTVEGTSNPNLYWYRQAAGRGLQLLFYSVGIGQISSEVPQNLSASRPQDRQFILSSKKLLLSDSGFYLCAWSVGRAGNTIYFGEGSWLTVV.

The chain employs TRBV4-1 and TRBJ1-5; the D is unclear. Germline CDR1 reads MGHRA; CDR2 reads YSYEKL. V was cut by 1 base and J by 0 bases, with 7 bases left in between. The CDR3 sequence is 15 residues long. The CDR3 sequence is CASSQGQDSNQPQHF. CDR3 bases: TGCGCCAGCAGCCAAGGTCAGGATAGCAATCAGCCCCAGCATTTT.

The gene calls are TRBV10-3 and TRBJ1-2; 7 positions match TRBD1. From germline, CDR1 is ENHRY and CDR2 SYGVKD. V shed 0 bases and J 4 bases; nucleotides not matched to a gene: 5. The CDR3 totals 15 residues. The CDR3 reads CAISESSTGSYGYTF. In nucleotides, the CDR3 is TGTGCCATCAGTGAGTCTTCGACAGGGAGCTATGGCTACACCTTC.

This clone was observed a handful of times. The V and J genes are TRBV4-2 and TRBJ2-7, with 8 bases that match TRBD2. Per germline, CDR1 LGHNA and CDR2 YNFKEQ. The CDR3 sequence is 15 residues long. The J segment lost 5 bases and the V segment lost 1 base, leaving 7 bases of the junction unmatched. DNA for the CDR3: TGTGCCAGCAGCCAAGTTCTCGGGAGGGACCACGAGCAGTACTTC. It is translated as CASSQVLGRDHEQYF.

V usage is TRBV7-8 and J usage is TRBJ1-1, with D possibly matching TRBD1 (5 bases). Germline CDR1 is SGHVS and CDR2 is FQNEAQ. V lost 2 bases and J lost 4, with 17 bases in between. The CDR3 length is 16 residues. The CDR3 loop is CASSLRGRAASTEAFF. CDR3 bases: TGTGCCAGCAGCTTAAGGGGCAGGGCTGCGAGCACTGAAGCTTTCTTT.

This chain links TRBV9 with TRBJ2-2, with 10 positions matching TRBD2. V dropped 6 bases and J dropped 4; count of bases not matched to a gene: 12. The CDR3 contains 17 residues. Germline assignment: CDR1 SGDLS and CDR2 YYNGEE. The CDR3 here is CASKLSGGADGTGELFF. DNA for the CDR3: TGTGCCAGCAAGTTAAGCGGGGGGGCCGATGGCACCGGGGAGCTGTTTTTT.

This clone has more than one count but fewer than ten. The chain carries TRBV4-1 and TRBJ1-5, with 8 bases that match TRBD1. Germline V gives CDR1 MGHRA, CDR2 YSYEKL. The CDR3 totals 15 residues. Unmatched junction bases numbered 7, after V lost 3 bases and J lost 6 bases. The CDR3 DNA follows: TGCGCCAGCAGCCACGAGACAGGGGTCGGTCAGCCCCAGCATTTT. Protein product: CASSHETGVGQPQHF.

This clone was observed a handful of times. The chain employs TRBV5-1 and TRBJ2-7; perhaps TRBD2 as D (5 bases). This CDR3 is built from 11 residues. From germline, CDR1 is SGHRS and CDR2 YFSETQ. V lost 4 bases to trimming and J lost 6 bases, with 8 bases between them. CDR3 in DNA: TGCGCCAGCAGCCTTCGGGGCGAGCAGTACTTC. This sequence encodes CASSLRGEQYF.

V is TRBV7-9 and J is TRBJ1-4, with D unclear. Germline V gene data show CDR1 as SEHNR and CDR2 as FQNEAQ (reference sequence). The CDR3 has 14 amino acids. The V and J ends lost 1 base and 4 bases respectively, with 7 bases between them. The CDR3 is CASSLGEVNEKLFF. The DNA of the CDR3 is TGTGCCAGCAGCTTAGGGGAGGTTAATGAAAAACTGTTTTTT.

The chain combines TRBV12-5 with TRBJ2-7; D perhaps matches TRBD1 (6 bases). Germline loops: CDR1 LGHNT, CDR2 FRNRAP. V shed 3 bases and J shed 4 bases, with 7 bases lying between them. The CDR3 contains 12 residues. The CDR3 loop reads CASGLTGYEQYF. DNA for the CDR3: TGTGCTAGTGGTTTAACAGGGTACGAGCAGTACTTC.

The chain uses TRBV5-1 and TRBJ1-5; tentatively, D is TRBD1 (5 bases). Trimming shortened V by 4 bases and J by 2 bases, and 10 bases separated the two germline ends. From germline, CDR1 is SGHRS and CDR2 YFSETQ. This CDR3 comprises 14 residues. As DNA, the CDR3 is TGCGCCAGCAGCCCGGCGGGGGGCAATCAGCCCCAGCATTTT. Translation gives CASSPAGGNQPQHF.

The V and J genes are TRBV6-5 and TRBJ2-6; unclear D gene. The germline CDR1 and CDR2 sequences are MNHEY and SVGAGI. V dropped 0 bases and J dropped 9 bases, with 6 bases sitting between them. This CDR3 region has 13 residues. The CDR3 region is CASSYSIYNVLTF. The CDR3 DNA follows: TGTGCCAGCAGTTACTCAATTTACAACGTCCTGACTTTC.

The V gene is TRBV9, the J gene TRBJ2-7; TRBD1 matches at 8 bases. The CDR3 runs to 15 residues. Germline V lookup: CDR1 SGDLS, CDR2 YYNGEE. V lost 6 bases and J lost 3; bases outside the gene matches: 11. CDR3 protein: CASTKEAGGFYEQYF. DNA of the CDR3: TGTGCCAGCACTAAAGAGGCAGGGGGCTTCTACGAGCAGTACTTC.

The chain is built from TRBV19 and TRBJ2-7; TRBD1 aligns across 7 bases. The CDR3 has 14 residues. V shed 5 bases and J 5 bases; nucleotides not matched to a gene: 9. Germline V gene lookup returns CDR1 LNHDA and CDR2 SQIVND (reference sequence). CDR3 sequence: CASSGTAYLDEQYF. The CDR3 DNA follows: TGTGCCAGTAGTGGGACAGCCTACCTTGACGAGCAGTACTTC.

The V call is TRBV5-6, the J call TRBJ1-1; 9 nucleotides agree with TRBD1. Germline CDR1 reads SGHDT; CDR2 reads YYEEEE. After removal of 1 base from V and 8 bases from J, the junction contained 12 bases not matched to a gene. The CDR3 is 16 residues long. This CDR3 reads CASSLFPGTGTSEAFF. The CDR3 bases are TGTGCCAGCAGCTTGTTTCCCGGGACAGGGACTTCGGAAGCTTTCTTT. Using reference TRBV5-6 and TRBJ1-1 for the parts outside the CDR3, the full variable domain is DAGVTQSPTHLIKTRGQQVTLRCSPKSGHDTVSWYQQALGQGPQFIFQYYEEEERQRGNFPDRFSGHQFPNYSSELNVNALLLGDSALYLCASSLFPGTGTSEAFFGQGTRLTVV.

This clone appeared a single time. The DNA of the CDR3 is TGTGCCAGCAGCTGGACAGTGAACACCGGGGAGCTGTTTTTT. Protein sequence: CASSWTVNTGELFF. This rearrangement joins TRBV7-8 to TRBJ2-2, with TRBD1 as a possible D gene (6 bases). CDR3 length equals 14 residues. Germline V gives CDR1 SGHVS, CDR2 FQNEAQ. Trimming shortened V by 4 bases and J by 1 base, and 7 bases separated the two germline ends.

The chain combines TRBV4-2 with TRBJ1-3; D ambiguous. V shed 0 bases and J shed 4 bases, with 13 bases lying between them. Germline V gives CDR1 LGHNA, CDR2 YNFKEQ. CDR3 length: 16 residues. The CDR3 coding sequence is TGTGCCAGCAGCCAAGATGGAGGGCTTGCCGGAAACACCATATATTTT. Its translation: CASSQDGGLAGNTIYF.

This clone has more than one count but fewer than ten. This sequence joins TRBV5-4 and TRBJ2-1; TRBD2 matches at 8 bases. Trimming took 3 bases from V and 7 from J; bases not matched to a gene: 9. The CDR3 extends over 15 amino acids. From germline, CDR1 is SGHNT and CDR2 YYREEE (reference sequence). CDR3 sequence: CASSSSGRARNEQFF. CDR3 DNA sequence: TGTGCCAGCAGCTCCTCCGGGAGGGCGCGAAATGAGCAGTTCTTC.

This clone has just one count. The gene calls are TRBV10-3 and TRBJ1-1, with a tentative D call TRBD1 (5 bases). Trimming took 2 bases from V and 2 from J, leaving 18 bases between them. This CDR3 has 17 amino acids. Looked up from germline, CDR1 is ENHRY and CDR2 is SYGVKD. The chain's CDR3 is CAISEPIGRDLNTEAFF. The CDR3 region has the DNA TGTGCCATCAGTGAGCCGATCGGGAGGGACCTAAACACTGAAGCTTTCTTT.

The chain recombines TRBV6-5 with TRBJ1-5, with D possibly matching TRBD1 (5 bases). This CDR3 is 13 amino acids long. Germline V lookup: CDR1 MNHEY, CDR2 SVGAGI. V was clipped by 5 bases and J by 6 bases, with 11 bases between them. In DNA form, the CDR3 reads TGTGCCAGCAGTCCAGGGAGGTTTCAGCCCCAGCATTTT. Protein product: CASSPGRFQPQHF.

This clone appeared a single time. V and J are TRBV5-6 and TRBJ1-5; 8 bases line up with TRBD1. V lost 0 bases to trimming and J lost 5 bases; unmatched junction nucleotides: 7. The germline V gene has CDR1 SGHDT and CDR2 YYEEEE. The CDR3 has 16 amino acids. CDR3 sequence: CASSLGGTGADQPQHF. CDR3 DNA sequence: TGTGCCAGCAGCTTGGGTGGGACAGGAGCCGATCAGCCCCAGCATTTT.

The chain recombines TRBV5-4 with TRBJ2-2; tentatively, D is TRBD1 (5 bases). The germline V gene encodes CDR1 SGHNT and CDR2 YYREEE (reference sequence). V lost 0 bases, J lost 3 bases, and 9 bases lay in between. This CDR3 comprises 15 residues. The CDR3 sequence is CASSLGGADTGELFF. The CDR3 nucleotides read TGTGCCAGCAGCTTGGGGGGCGCGGACACCGGGGAGCTGTTTTTT.

V is TRBV4-2 and J is TRBJ2-2; 7 nucleotides align to TRBD2. The J segment lost 2 bases and the V segment lost 4 bases, leaving 10 bases of the junction unmatched. Per germline, CDR1 LGHNA and CDR2 YNFKEQ. This CDR3 region has 17 residues. The CDR3 coding sequence is TGTGCCAGCAGCCGGCGGGAGTGGGATACAAACACCGGGGAGCTGTTTTTT. Translating it yields CASSRREWDTNTGELFF.

This chain joins TRBV29-1 and TRBJ1-1, with D perhaps TRBD1 (5 bases). Germline V gene sequence: CDR1 SQVTM, CDR2 ANQGSEA. This CDR3 is 12 amino acids long. CDR3 region: CGGRQGATEAFF. In nucleotides, the CDR3 is TGCGGGGGGAGGCAGGGCGCCACTGAAGCTTTCTTT.

The chain links TRBV4-1 to TRBJ2-1, with TRBD1 as a possible D gene (5 bases). Trimming took 0 bases from V and 3 from J, leaving 9 bases between them. Germline V gene lookup returns CDR1 MGHRA and CDR2 YSYEKL. This CDR3 comprises 15 residues. Here the CDR3 reads CASSQDAGIYNEQFF. CDR3 bases: TGCGCCAGCAGCCAAGATGCAGGGATCTACAATGAGCAGTTCTTC.

This clone was counted a few times. The gene calls are TRBV18 and TRBJ1-1; 11 nucleotides align to TRBD1. CDR1 is KGHSH and CDR2 is LQKENI in the germline V gene. Germline trimming cut 3 bases from V and 5 bases from J; bases unmatched to any gene: 11. The CDR3 runs 17 residues. The CDR3 reads CASSPRTGGRGGTEAFF. CDR3 nucleotides: TGTGCCAGCTCACCGAGGACAGGGGGCAGGGGGGGGACTGAAGCTTTCTTT.